One sample yielded the 5 T cell receptor beta chains listed below, sequenced in a study of blood T cell repertoires in COVID-19. TCRdb keeps only in-frame clones here, not all; method: immunoSEQ multiplex PCR. The sample holds under 250,000 clones; 82% are singletons and the top ten take 4.7%. The sample comprised peripheral blood. The origin of the receptors is a woman between 65 and 79 years old with acute or convalescent COVID-19.

V gene TRBV28 combines with J gene TRBJ1-2; tentative D call: TRBD1 (5 bases). This CDR3 comprises 16 residues. Germline values: CDR1 MDHEN, CDR2 SYDVKM. The V end lost 2 bases, the J end lost 0 bases, and 13 bases lay between the germline ends. Here the CDR3 reads CASSLGQGWTNYGYTF. The CDR3 DNA follows: TGTGCCAGCAGTTTAGGGCAGGGTTGGACTAACTATGGCTACACCTTC.

CDR3 nucleotides: TGTGCCAGCAGTTTATCCCGGCTAGCGGGGGCCGGAGAGACCCAGTACTTC. Encoded protein: CASSLSRLAGAGETQYF. This chain connects TRBV27 to TRBJ2-5, with 10 bases identical to TRBD2. V shed 0 bases and J 4 bases; nucleotides not matched to a gene: 8. The CDR3 consists of 17 residues. Germline assignment: CDR1 MNHEY and CDR2 SMNVEV (reference sequence).

This chain connects TRBV6-5 to TRBJ1-5; D remains ambiguous. V lost 7 bases to trimming and J lost 5 bases, with 12 bases between them. This CDR3 region has 13 residues. Germline V lookup: CDR1 MNHEY, CDR2 SVGAGI. CDR3 sequence: CASILREHQPQHF. The CDR3 nucleotides are TGTGCCAGCATTCTCCGGGAGCATCAGCCCCAGCATTTT.

The chain is built from TRBV7-9 and TRBJ1-3; 9 nucleotides align to TRBD1. Germline V lookup: CDR1 SEHNR, CDR2 FQNEAQ (reference sequence). CDR3 length: 14 residues. J lost 8 bases, V lost 1 base, and 3 bases had no gene match. The chain's CDR3 is CASSLEGQGHTIYF. CDR3 bases: TGTGCCAGCAGCTTAGAGGGACAGGGCCACACCATATATTTT.

V gene TRBV7-2 combines with J gene TRBJ1-2; 7 bases agree with TRBD1. Germline CDR1 and CDR2: SGHTA and FQGNSA. The V gene end was trimmed by 4 bases and the J gene end by 2 bases; junction bases not matched to a gene: 10. The CDR3 extends over 16 amino acids. CDR3 residues: CASSSSTGIVNYGYTF. The CDR3 bases are TGTGCCAGCAGCTCTTCGACAGGGATAGTAAACTATGGCTACACCTTC.